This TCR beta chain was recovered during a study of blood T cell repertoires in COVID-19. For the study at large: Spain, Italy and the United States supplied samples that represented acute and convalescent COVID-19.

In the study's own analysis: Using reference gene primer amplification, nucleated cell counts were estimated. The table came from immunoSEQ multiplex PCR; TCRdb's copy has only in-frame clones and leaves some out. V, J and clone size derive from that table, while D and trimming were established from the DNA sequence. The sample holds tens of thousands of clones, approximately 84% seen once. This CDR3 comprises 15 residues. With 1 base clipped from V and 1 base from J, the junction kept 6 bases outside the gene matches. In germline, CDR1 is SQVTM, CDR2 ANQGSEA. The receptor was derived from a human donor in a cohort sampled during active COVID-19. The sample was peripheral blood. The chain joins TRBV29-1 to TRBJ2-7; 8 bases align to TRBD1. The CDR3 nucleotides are TGCAGCGTTGAAGTGGACAGGGTTAAGTCCTACGAGCAGTACTTC. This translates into CSVEVDRVKSYEQYF.